This T cell receptor (beta chain) was obtained from a study of beta chain features in type 1 diabetes. Overall study findings and caveats: A possible short-template PCR bias applies equally to patients and controls. Whether TCRB rearrangement is influenced by HLA type was left unresolved in this analysis. Across all four CD4+ subsets, people with type 1 diabetes showed modestly shorter TCRB CDR3s. The cDNA sequencing approach could over-represent high-TCR-expressing cells.

One heparinised draw, averaging roughly 0.12 L, was taken per donor. The entirety of the isolated RNA underwent reverse transcription, so expressed TCRB transcripts were sequenced. Data came from immunoSEQ multiplex PCR; TCRdb stores just in-frame clones and leaves some out. The repertoire holds roughly 700,000 clones, with 13% as singletons. A word on this clone: Its antigen is as yet unknown.

V was shortened by 4 bases and J by 3 bases, with 7 bases between the two germline ends. CDR1 MNHNS and CDR2 SASEGT come from the germline V gene. The CDR3 is 13 amino acids. The specimen sequenced was naive CD4+ T cells from blood. The J gene is TRBJ1-5, the V gene TRBV6-1, with a possible D match to TRBD1 (5 bases). This sequence originates from a man aged 18-30 years with type 1 diabetes. The CDR3 DNA reads TGTGCCAGCAGTGGACAGCTCAATCAGCCCCAGCATTTT. Its protein product is CASSGQLNQPQHF.